This TCR beta chain was observed in a study of OX40 agonist ivuxolimab in advanced cancers. Turning to the study itself: Ivuxolimab, an antibody acting as an agonist of OX40 (CD134), was used to treat patients. Among those treated, three patients had partial responses, one with hepatocellular carcinoma and two with cutaneous melanoma.

V gave up 8 bases and J gave up 0 bases, with 22 bases separating them. The CDR3 spans 18 residues. Germline loops: CDR1 MGHRA, CDR2 YSYEKL. The assay was immunoSEQ multiplex PCR, and TCRdb's table has in-frame clones only and misses some. The data contain more than 70,000 clones, around 80% of them singletons. To note about this clone: The antigen is undetermined.

Study-wide results and limits: Several nonresponders also turned out to have low normalized T-cell clonal expansion.

J is TRBJ2-2 and V is TRBV4-1; D call uncertain. This receptor was identified in an adult with an advanced solid tumor such as melanoma, head and neck, liver or kidney cancer. Specimen: CD4+ or CD8+ T cells sorted from blood, collected in a trial of the OX40 agonist ivuxolimab. CDR3 region: CASRLTTQALANTGELFF. The CDR3 DNA follows: TGCGCCAGCCGCCTTACGACGCAAGCGCTCGCGAACACCGGGGAGCTGTTTTTT.